This entry concerns a single T cell receptor (beta chain). Its antigen is not yet known. Base-call qualities are not available, and no considerably larger clone is one nucleotide away. Using the deep immunoSEQ assay, TCR CDR3 regions were amplified from genomic DNA by multiplex PCR. For each cell subset, the extracted genomic DNA was distributed evenly across all wells of several immunoSEQ 96-well plates, and each plate served as one replicate. For sorted subsets, roughly 190 ng of genomic DNA, equivalent to around 31,000 T cell genomes, went into each replicate PCR. Purified libraries were quantified with a Qubit 3.0 fluorometer, sized on a Bioanalyzer 2100, and re-quantified with the KAPA Library Quantification kit. Every immunoSEQ 96-well plate was sequenced on a dedicated single-read 150-cycle Illumina NextSeq 550 flow cell. The paper's processing steps were these. The immunoSEQ output contained only junctional sequences without quality scores, so filtering could not match that applied to full-length reads. To assign V/J genes and CDR3, sequences were annotated against IMGT germline references using PyIR, a Python wrapper for IgBLAST v1.9. Reads were filtered out if the reads had weak V/J assignments (E-value above 1e-6), no CDR3, stop codons, out-of-frame junctions, or ambiguous translated residues. V3J clonotypes were defined as sequences sharing an identical inferred V gene, J gene, and CDR3 amino acid sequence. Percentage overlap between repertoires was calculated by dividing the number of shared unique clonotypes by the size of the smaller repertoire. RTK rarefaction, the Chao1 estimator, and Recon v2.1 estimates of unobserved clonotypes were used to assess repertoire richness. Generation probabilities were computed with OLGA for all TCRbeta clonotypes obtained by the gDNA method from a few donors. TCRdb mirrors the immuneACCESS table, restricted to in-frame sequences. Some clones are absent from its copies; in checked studies, under half trace to an unresolved V gene, and the reason for the others is unknown. V, J and clone size are those of that table, while D and trimming were read from the DNA. This sample is represented by about 1 million clones; approximately 70% of them were singletons. About 1.5% of the sample belongs to the ten largest clones.

These data are taken from a study of shared clonotypes between healthy human individuals (dated by TCRdb to the early 2020s). With regard to the full study: The cohort comprised a couple of women and three men aged 18 to 49 years. Per donor, three plates each were used for CD4 naive and CD4 memory, two for CD8 naive, and one for CD8 memory. To estimate repertoire size and how much clonotypes are shared between individuals, the study performed deep sequencing of blood TCR repertoires from about 5 healthy adults. To increase sequencing depth and limit assay-specific biases, TCR repertoire library preparation and sequencing were carried out by different laboratories using diverse techniques. Leukapheresis yielded between about 0.9 and 9 billion PBMCs per donor. Study-wide conclusions, independent of this receptor: Based on pairwise subsampling, the degree of clonotype sharing among donors was expected to be affected by sequencing depth. Sharing across a few donors was observed for about 4.8% of naive CD4, about 4% of naive CD8, over 2% of memory CD4, and about 0.4% of memory CD8 clonotypes. Incomplete sequencing was indicated by rarefaction of sorted-subset datasets, despite the large sequencing depth. Larger estimated clonotype richness was generally found for naive subsets than for memory subsets. Higher generation probabilities were observed for clonotypes shared by all four sorted-subset donors than for non-shared clonotypes. Sampling was restricted to blood, and TCR repertoires in tissue are likely to differ from TCR repertoires in blood. The genetic and exposure-history diversity represented was limited by the small number of donors.

Counted from cysteine to phenylalanine, this CDR3 has 13 amino acids. The kept DNA is CDR3 alone, 39 bases in frame from the first base. CDR1 is given as LNHDA and CDR2 as SQIVND, both from the germline V gene (reference sequence). A distance of 12 bases separates the germline ends of V and J, which lose 6 bases and 7 bases respectively. The donors were healthy, HIV-negative adults with no recently reported acute infections or vaccinations. Every donor was a Caucasian adult living in Nashville, Tennessee, USA. CD4+ T cells were enriched through magnetic negative selection, after which naive cells were positively selected on CD45RA and the remaining negative fraction served as the memory subset. After blood collection by leukapheresis, PBMCs were isolated using Ficoll-Histopaque density gradient centrifugation and then cryopreserved in the vapor phase of liquid nitrogen. Analytical flow cytometry was used to check the purity and quantity of each magnetically sorted T cell population. Genomic DNA was isolated from every sorted fraction and measured by UV absorbance on a Nanodrop 2000c.

This receptor was taken from a man aged 18 to 30 in good health. Sample: memory CD4+ T cells sorted from blood. This specimen's cell subset or site label, per the study, means: CD45RA-negative fraction. The V and J segments used are TRBV19 and TRBJ1-4; the D gene is not confidently resolved. The CDR3 region: CASSPGSSEKLFF. The sequence in DNA is TGTGCCAGTAGCCCCGGGAGTAGTGAAAAACTGTTTTTT.